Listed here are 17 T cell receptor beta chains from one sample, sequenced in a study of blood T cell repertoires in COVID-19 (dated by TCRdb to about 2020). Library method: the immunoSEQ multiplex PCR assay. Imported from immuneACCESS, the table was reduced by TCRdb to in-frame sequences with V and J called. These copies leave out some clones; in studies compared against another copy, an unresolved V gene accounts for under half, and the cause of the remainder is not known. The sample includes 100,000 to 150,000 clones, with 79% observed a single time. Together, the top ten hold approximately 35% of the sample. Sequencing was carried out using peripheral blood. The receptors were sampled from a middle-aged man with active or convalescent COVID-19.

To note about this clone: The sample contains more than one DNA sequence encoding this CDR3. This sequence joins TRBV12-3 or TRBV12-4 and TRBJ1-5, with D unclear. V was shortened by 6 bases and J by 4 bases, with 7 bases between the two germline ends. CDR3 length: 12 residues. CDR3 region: CASSLLNQPQHF. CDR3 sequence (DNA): TGTGCCAGCAGCCTTCTAAATCAGCCCCAGCATTTT.

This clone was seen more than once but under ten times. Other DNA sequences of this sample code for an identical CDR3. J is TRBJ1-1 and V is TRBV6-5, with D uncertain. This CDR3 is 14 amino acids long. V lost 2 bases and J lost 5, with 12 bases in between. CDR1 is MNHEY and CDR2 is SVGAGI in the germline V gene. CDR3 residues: CASSYRTGETEAFF. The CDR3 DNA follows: TGTGCCAGCAGTTACCGGACCGGGGAAACTGAAGCTTTCTTT.

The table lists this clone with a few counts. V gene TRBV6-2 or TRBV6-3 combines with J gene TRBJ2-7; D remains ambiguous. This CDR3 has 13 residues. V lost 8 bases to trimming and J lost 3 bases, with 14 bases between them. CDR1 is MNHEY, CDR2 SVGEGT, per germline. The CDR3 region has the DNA TGTGCCAGCGGTAACTTACAACACTACGAGCAGTACTTC. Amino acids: CASGNLQHYEQYF.

DNA of the CDR3: TGTGCCAGTAGTATAGGAAGGGGAAACTATGGCTACACCTTC. This gives the protein CASSIGRGNYGYTF. The chain links TRBV19 to TRBJ1-2, with D perhaps TRBD1 (5 bases). Germline loops: CDR1 LNHDA, CDR2 SQIVND (reference sequence). CDR3 length: 14 residues. V was clipped by 1 base and J by 2 bases, with 8 bases between them.

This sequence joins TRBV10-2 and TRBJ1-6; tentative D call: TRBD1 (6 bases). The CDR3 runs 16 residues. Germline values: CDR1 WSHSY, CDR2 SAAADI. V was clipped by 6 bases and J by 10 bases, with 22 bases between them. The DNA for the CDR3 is TGCGCCAGCAGAAGGGAAGGCGGGGGGCAAGGATCACCCCTCCACTTT. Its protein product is CASRREGGGQGSPLHF.

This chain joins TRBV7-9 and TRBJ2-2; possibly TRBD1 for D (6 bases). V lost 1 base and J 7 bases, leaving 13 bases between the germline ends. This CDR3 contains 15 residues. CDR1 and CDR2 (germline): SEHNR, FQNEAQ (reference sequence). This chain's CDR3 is CASSLDEGVHGELFF. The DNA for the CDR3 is TGTGCCAGCAGCTTAGATGAGGGGGTTCACGGGGAGCTGTTTTTT.

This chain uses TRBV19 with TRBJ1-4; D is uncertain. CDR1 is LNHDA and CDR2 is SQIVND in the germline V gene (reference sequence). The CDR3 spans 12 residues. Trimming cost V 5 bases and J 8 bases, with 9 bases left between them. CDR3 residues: CASSFRWEKLFF. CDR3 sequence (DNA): TGTGCCAGTAGTTTCAGGTGGGAAAAACTGTTTTTT. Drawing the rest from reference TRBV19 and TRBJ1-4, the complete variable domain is DGGITQSPKYLFRKEGQNVTLSCEQNLNHDAMYWYRQDPGQGLRLIYYSQIVNDFQKGDIAEGYSVSREKKESFPLTVTSAQKNPTAFYLCASSFRWEKLFFGSGTQLSVL.

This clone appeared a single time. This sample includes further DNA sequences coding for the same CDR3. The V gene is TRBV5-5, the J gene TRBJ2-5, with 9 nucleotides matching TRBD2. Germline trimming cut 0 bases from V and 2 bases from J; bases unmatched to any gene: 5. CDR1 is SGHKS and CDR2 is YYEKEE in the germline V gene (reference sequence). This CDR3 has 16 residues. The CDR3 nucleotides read TGTGCCAGCAGCTTGGCCCTAGCGGGGACACAAGAGACCCAGTACTTC. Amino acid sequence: CASSLALAGTQETQYF. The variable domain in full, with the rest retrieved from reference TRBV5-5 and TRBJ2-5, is DAGVTQSPTHLIKTRGQQVTLRCSPISGHKSVSWYQQVLGQGPQFIFQYYEKEERGRGNFPDRFSARQFPNYSSELNVNALLLGDSALYLCASSLALAGTQETQYFGPGTRLLVL.

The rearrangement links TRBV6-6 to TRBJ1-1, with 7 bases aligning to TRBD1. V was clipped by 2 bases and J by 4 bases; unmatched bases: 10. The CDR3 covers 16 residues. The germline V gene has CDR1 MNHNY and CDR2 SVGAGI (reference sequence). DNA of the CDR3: TGTGCCAGCAGTTACCCGAGCGAGGGGGCGCCCACTGAAGCTTTCTTT. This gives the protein CASSYPSEGAPTEAFF.

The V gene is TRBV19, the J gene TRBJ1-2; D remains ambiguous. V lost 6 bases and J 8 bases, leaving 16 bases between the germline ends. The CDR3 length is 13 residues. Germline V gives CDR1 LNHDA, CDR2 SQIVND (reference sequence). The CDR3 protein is CASSIGEVRGYTF. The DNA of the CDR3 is TGTGCCAGTAGCATCGGTGAGGTACGGGGCTACACCTTC. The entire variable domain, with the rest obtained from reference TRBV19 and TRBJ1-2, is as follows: DGGITQSPKYLFRKEGQNVTLSCEQNLNHDAMYWYRQDPGQGLRLIYYSQIVNDFQKGDIAEGYSVSREKKESFPLTVTSAQKNPTAFYLCASSIGEVRGYTFGSGTRLTVV.

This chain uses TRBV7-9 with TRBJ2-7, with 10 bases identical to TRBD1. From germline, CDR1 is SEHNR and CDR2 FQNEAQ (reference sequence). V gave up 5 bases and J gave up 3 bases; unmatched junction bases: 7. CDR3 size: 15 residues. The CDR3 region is CASSETGTGVYEQYF. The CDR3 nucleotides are TGTGCCAGCAGCGAAACCGGGACAGGGGTCTACGAGCAGTACTTC.

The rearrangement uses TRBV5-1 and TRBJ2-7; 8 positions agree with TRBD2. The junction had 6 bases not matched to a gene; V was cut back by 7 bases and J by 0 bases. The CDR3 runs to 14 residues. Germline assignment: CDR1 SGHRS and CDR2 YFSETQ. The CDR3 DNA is TGCGCCAGCGGCATTAGCGGGGACTCCTACGAGCAGTACTTC. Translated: CASGISGDSYEQYF.

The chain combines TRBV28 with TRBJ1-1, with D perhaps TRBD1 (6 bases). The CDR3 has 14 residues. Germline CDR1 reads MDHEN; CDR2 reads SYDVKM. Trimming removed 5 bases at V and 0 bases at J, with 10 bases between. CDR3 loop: CASSDDRMNTEAFF. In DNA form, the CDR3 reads TGTGCCAGCAGTGACGACAGGATGAACACTGAAGCTTTCTTT.

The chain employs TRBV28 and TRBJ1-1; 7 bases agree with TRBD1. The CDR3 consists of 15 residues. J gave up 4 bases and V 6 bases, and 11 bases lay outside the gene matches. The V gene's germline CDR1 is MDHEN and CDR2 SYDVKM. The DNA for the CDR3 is TGTGCCAGCAGGAAAATGCAGGGGGGATCCACTGAAGCTTTCTTT. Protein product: CASRKMQGGSTEAFF.

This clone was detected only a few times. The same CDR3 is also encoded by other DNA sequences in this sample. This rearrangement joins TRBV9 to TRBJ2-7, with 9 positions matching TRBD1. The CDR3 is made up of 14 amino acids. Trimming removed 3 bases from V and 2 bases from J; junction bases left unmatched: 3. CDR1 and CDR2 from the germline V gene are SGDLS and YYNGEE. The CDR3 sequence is CASSAGQGPYEQYF. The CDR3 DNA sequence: TGTGCCAGCAGCGCAGGACAGGGGCCCTACGAGCAGTACTTC.

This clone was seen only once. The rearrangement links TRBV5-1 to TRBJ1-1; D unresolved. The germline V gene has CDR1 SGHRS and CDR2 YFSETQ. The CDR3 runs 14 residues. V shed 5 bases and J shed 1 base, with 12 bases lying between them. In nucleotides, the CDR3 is TGCGCCAGCAGGAGAGGACTGGAGAACACTGAAGCTTTCTTT. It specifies CASRRGLENTEAFF.

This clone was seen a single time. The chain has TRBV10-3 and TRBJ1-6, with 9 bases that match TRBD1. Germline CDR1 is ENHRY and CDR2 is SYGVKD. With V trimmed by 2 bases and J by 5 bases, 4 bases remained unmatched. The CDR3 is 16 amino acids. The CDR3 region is CAISERTGANNSPLHF. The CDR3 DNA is TGTGCCATCAGTGAGCGGACAGGGGCCAATAATTCACCCCTCCACTTT.